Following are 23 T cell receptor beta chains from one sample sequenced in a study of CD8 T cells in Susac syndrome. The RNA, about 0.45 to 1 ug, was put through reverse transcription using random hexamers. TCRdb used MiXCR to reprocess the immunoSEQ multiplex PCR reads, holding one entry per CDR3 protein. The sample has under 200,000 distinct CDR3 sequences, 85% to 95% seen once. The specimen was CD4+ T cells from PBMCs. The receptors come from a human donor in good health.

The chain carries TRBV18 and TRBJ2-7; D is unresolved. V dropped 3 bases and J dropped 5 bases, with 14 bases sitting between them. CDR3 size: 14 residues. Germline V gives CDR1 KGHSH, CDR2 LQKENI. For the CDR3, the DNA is TGTGCCAGCTCACCGTCAAACCAGGACGACGAGCAGTACGTC. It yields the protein CASSPSNQDDEQYV.

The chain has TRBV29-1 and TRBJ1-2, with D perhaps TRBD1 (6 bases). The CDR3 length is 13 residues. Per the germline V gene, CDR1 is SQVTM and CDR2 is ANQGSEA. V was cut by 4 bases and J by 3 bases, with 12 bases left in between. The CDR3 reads CSVARGIDYGYTF. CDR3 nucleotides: TGCAGCGTTGCCAGGGGTATCGACTATGGCTACACCTTC.

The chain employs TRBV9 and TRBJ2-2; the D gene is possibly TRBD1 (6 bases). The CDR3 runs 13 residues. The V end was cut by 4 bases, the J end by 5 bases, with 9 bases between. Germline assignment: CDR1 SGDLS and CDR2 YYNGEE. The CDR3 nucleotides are TGTGCCAGCAGCATCAGGGGTACCGGGGAGCTGTTTTTT. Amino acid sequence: CASSIRGTGELFF. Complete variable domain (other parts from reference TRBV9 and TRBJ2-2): DSGVTQTPKHLITATGQRVTLRCSPRSGDLSVYWYQQSLDQGLQFLIQYYNGEERAKGNILERFSAQQFPDLHSELNLSSLELGDSALYFCASSIRGTGELFFGEGSRLTVL.

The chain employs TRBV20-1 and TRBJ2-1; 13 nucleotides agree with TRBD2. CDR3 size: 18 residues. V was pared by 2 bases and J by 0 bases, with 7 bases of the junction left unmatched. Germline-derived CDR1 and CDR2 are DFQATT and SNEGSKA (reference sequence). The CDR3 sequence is CSARSPGLAGNSYNEQFF. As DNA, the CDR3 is TGCAGTGCTAGATCTCCGGGACTAGCGGGAAACTCCTACAATGAGCAGTTCTTC.

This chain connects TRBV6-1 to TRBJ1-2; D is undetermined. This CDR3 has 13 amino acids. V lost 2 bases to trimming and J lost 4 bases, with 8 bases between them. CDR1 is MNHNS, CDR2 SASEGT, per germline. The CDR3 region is CASSESGVYGYTF. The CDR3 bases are TGTGCCAGCAGTGAAAGCGGGGTCTATGGCTACACCTTC.

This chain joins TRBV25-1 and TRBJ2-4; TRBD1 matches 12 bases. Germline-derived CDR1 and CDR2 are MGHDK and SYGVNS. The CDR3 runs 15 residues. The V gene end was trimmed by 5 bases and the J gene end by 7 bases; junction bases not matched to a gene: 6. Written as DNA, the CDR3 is TGTGCCAGCAGTTTTGCCGGGACAGGGGGCAACATTCAGTACTTC. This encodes CASSFAGTGGNIQYF.

CDR3 nucleotide sequence: TGCGCCAGCAGCGAGAGCCCGGGAGGATTGGTCGAGCAGTACGTC. Amino acid sequence: CASSESPGGLVEQYV. The chain is built from TRBV5-1 and TRBJ2-7, with 7 nucleotides matching TRBD2. Trimming took 4 bases from V and 6 from J; bases not matched to a gene: 13. The CDR3 is 15 residues long. Germline assignment: CDR1 SGHRS and CDR2 YFSETQ.

The CDR3 nucleotides are TGTGCCAGCAGTGCTGGTACAGCGCGCTATGGCTACACCTTC. It yields the protein CASSAGTARYGYTF. The chain uses TRBV25-1 and TRBJ1-2; D remains ambiguous. Germline V CDR1 and CDR2: MGHDK, SYGVNS. V lost 4 bases and J lost 4, with 13 bases in between. The CDR3 is 14 residues long.

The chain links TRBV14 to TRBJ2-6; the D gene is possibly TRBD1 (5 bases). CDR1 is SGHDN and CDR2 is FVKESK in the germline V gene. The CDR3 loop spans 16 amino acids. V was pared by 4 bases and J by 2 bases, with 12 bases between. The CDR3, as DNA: TGTGCCAGCAGCCCATATACAGGTGCTGGGGCCAACGTCCTGACTTTC. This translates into CASSPYTGAGANVLTF.

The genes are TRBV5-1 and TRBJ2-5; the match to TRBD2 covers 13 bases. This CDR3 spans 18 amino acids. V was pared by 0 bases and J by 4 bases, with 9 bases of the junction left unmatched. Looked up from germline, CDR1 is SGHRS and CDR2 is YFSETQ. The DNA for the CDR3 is TGCGCCAGCAGCTTGGACGGACTAGCGGGGGCTGGGGGAGAGACCCAGTACTTC. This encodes CASSLDGLAGAGGETQYF.

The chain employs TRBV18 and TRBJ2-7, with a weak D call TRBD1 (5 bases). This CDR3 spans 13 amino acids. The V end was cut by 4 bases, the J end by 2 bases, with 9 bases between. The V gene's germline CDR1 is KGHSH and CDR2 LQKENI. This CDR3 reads CASSQGYPYEQYV. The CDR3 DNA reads TGTGCCAGCTCACAGGGGTACCCCTACGAGCAGTACGTC.

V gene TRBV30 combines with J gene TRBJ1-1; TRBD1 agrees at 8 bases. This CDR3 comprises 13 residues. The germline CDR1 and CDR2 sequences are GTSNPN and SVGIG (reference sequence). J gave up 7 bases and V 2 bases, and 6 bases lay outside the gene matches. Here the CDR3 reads CAWSPRTGGEAFF. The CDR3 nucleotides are TGTGCCTGGAGTCCACGAACAGGGGGTGAAGCTTTCTTT.

For the CDR3, the DNA is TGTGCCACCAACACCGACAGGGTTCAGCCCCAGCATTTT. It yields the protein CATNTDRVQPQHF. The chain uses TRBV15 and TRBJ1-5; 7 bases align to TRBD1. Germline V lookup: CDR1 LNHNV, CDR2 YYDKDF (reference sequence). The CDR3 covers 13 residues. V trimming: 7 bases; J trimming: 6 bases; junction bases outside the gene matches: 6.

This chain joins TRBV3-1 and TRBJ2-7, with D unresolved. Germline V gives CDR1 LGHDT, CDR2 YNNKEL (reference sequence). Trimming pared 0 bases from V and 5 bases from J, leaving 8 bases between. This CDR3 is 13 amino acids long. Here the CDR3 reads CASSQDIPNEQYF. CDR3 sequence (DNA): TGTGCCAGCAGCCAAGACATCCCGAACGAGCAGTACTTC.

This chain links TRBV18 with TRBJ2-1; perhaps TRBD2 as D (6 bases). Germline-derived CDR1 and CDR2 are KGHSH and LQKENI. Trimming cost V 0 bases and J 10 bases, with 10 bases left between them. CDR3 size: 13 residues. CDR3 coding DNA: TGTGCCAGCTCACCACCGGACCGGGGGGAGCAGTTCTTC. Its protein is CASSPPDRGEQFF.

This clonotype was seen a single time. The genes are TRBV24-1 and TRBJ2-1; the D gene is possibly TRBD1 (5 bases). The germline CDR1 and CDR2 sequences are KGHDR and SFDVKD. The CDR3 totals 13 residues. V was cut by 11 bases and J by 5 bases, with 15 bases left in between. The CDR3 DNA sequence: TGTGCCATCTCTCCCGACAGCAACAATGAGCAGTTCTTC. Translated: CAISPDSNNEQFF.

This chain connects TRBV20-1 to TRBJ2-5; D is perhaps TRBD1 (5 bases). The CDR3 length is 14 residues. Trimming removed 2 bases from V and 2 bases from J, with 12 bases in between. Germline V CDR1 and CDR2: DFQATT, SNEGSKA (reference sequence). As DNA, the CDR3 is TGCAGTGCTAGAATGACAGATTGGCAAGAGACCCAGTACTTC. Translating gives CSARMTDWQETQYF.

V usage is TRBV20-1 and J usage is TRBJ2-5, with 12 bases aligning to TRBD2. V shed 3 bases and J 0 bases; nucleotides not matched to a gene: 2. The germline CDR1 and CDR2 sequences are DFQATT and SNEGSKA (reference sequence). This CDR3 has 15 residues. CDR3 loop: CSARLAGGYQETQYF. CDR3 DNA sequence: TGCAGTGCTAGGCTAGCGGGAGGGTACCAAGAGACCCAGTACTTC.

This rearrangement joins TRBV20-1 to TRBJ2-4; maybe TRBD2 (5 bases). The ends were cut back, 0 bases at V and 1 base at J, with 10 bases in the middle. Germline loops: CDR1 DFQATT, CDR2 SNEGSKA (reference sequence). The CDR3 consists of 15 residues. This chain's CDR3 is CSARDGEWAKNIQYF. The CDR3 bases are TGCAGTGCTAGAGATGGGGAGTGGGCCAAAAACATTCAGTACTTC.

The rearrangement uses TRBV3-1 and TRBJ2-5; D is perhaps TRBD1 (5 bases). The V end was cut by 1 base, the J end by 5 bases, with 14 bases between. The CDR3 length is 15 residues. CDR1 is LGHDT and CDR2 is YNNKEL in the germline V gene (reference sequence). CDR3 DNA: TGTGCCAGCAGCCAAGTTACAGTCGCAGGGGAGACCCAGTACTTC. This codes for CASSQVTVAGETQYF.

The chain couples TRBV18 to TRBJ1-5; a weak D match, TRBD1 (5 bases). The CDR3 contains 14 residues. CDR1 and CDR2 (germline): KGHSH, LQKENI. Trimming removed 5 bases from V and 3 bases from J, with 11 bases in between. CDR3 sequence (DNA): TGTGCCAGCTCAGTTTCAGGGTCCAATCAGCCCCAGCATTTT. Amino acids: CASSVSGSNQPQHF.

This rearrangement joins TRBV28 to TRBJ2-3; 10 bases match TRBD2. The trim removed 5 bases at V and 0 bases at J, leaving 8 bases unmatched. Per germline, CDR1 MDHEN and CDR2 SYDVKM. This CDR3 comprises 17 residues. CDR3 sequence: CASSKVAGGQSTDTQYF. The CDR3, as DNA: TGTGCCAGCAGTAAGGTAGCGGGAGGTCAGAGCACAGATACGCAGTATTTT.

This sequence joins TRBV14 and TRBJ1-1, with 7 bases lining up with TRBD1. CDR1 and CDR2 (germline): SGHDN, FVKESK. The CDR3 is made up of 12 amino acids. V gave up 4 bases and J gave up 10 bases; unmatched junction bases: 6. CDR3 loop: CASSLDRVRAFF. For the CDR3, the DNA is TGTGCCAGCAGCCTAGACAGGGTCAGAGCTTTCTTT.